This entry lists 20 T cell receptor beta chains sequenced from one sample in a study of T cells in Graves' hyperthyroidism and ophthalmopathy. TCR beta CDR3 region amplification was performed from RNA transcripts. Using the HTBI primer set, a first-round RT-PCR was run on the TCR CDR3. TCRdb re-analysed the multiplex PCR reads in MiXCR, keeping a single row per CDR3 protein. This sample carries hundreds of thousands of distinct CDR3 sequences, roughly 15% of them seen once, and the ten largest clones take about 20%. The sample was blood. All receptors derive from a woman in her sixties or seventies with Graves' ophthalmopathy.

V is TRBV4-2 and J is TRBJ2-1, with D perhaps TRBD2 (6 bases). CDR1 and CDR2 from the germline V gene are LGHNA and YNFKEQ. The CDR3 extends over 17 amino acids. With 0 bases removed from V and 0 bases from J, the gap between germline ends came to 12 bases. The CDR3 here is CASSQEPLASSYNEQFF. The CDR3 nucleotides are TGTGCCAGCAGCCAAGAGCCCCTAGCGAGCTCCTACAATGAGCAGTTCTTC.

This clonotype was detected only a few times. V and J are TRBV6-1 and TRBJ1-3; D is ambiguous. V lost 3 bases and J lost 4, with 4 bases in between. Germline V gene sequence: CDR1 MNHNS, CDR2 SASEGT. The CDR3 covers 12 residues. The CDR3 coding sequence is TGTGCCAGCAGTGATTACGGAAACACCATATATTTT. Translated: CASSDYGNTIYF.

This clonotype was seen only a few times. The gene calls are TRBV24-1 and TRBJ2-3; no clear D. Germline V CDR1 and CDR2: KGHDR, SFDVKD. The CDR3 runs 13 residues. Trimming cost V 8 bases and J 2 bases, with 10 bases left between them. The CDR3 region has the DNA TGTGCCACCACCGGTGGACCCACAGATACGCAGTATTTT. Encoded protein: CATTGGPTDTQYF.

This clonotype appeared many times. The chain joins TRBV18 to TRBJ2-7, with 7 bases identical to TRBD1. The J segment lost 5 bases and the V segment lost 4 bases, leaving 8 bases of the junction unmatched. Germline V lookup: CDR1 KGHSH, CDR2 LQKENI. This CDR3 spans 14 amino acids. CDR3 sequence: CASSLLDRSNEQYF. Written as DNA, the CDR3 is TGTGCCAGCTCACTCTTGGACAGGTCAAACGAGCAGTACTTC.

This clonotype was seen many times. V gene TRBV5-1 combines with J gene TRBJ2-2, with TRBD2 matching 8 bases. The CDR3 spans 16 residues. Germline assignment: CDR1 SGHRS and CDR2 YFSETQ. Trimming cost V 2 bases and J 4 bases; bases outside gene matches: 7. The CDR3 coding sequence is TGCGCCAGCAGCTTCAGTACCGGGACTAGCACCGGGGAGCTGTTTTTT. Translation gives CASSFSTGTSTGELFF.

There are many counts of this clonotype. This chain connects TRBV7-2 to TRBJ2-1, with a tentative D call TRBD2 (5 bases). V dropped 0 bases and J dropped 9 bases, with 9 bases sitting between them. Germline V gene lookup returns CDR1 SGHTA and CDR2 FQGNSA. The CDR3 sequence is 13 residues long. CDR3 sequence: CASSLAEVSEQFF. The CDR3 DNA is TGTGCCAGCAGCTTAGCGGAGGTTAGTGAGCAGTTCTTC.

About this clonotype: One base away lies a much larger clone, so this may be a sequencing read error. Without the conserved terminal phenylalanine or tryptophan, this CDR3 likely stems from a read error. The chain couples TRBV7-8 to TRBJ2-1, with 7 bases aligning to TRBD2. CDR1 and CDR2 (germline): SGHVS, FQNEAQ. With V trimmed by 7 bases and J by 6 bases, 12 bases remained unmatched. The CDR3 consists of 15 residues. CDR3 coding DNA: TGTGCCAGCACCACACGGACTAGTCAGGGCAATGAGCAGTTCTCC. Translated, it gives CASTTRTSQGNEQFS.

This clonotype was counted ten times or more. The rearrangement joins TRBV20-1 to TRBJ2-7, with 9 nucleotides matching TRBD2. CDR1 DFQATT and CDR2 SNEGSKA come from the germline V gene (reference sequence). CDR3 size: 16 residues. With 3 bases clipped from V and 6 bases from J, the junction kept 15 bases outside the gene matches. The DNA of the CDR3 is TGCAGTGCTAGTATCCTAGCGGGAAGGGTGGTTCCCGAGCAGTACTTC. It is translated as CSASILAGRVVPEQYF.

DNA for the CDR3: TGCAGTGCTAGAGAGAGCAAGCGCCCGTACAATGAGCAGTTCTTC. Its protein product is CSARESKRPYNEQFF. This rearrangement joins TRBV20-1 to TRBJ2-1; no reliable D call. The CDR3 is 15 residues long. Germline V CDR1 and CDR2: DFQATT, SNEGSKA (reference sequence). V lost 0 bases, J lost 4 bases, and 13 bases lay in between.

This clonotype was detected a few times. CDR3: CASSYATGAPNEKLFF. The CDR3 nucleotides are TGTGCCAGCAGTTACGCCACAGGGGCTCCTAATGAAAAACTGTTTTTT. V gene TRBV6-5 combines with J gene TRBJ1-4, with 7 bases fitting TRBD1. Germline lookup yields CDR1 MNHEY and CDR2 SVGAGI. V lost 2 bases to trimming and J lost 3 bases; unmatched junction nucleotides: 6. The CDR3 contains 16 residues.

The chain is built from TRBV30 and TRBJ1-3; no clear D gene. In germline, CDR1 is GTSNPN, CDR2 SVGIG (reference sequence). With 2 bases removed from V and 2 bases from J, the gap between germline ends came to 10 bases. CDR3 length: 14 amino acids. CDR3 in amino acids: CAWSPGGTGNTIYF. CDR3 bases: TGTGCCTGGAGTCCGGGAGGGACTGGAAACACCATATATTTT.

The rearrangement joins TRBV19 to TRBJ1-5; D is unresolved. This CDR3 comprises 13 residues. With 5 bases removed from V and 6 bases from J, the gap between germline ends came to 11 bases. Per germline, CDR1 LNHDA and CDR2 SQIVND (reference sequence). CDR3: CASSVEGSQPQHF. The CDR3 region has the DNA TGTGCCAGTAGTGTGGAAGGGAGTCAGCCCCAGCATTTT.

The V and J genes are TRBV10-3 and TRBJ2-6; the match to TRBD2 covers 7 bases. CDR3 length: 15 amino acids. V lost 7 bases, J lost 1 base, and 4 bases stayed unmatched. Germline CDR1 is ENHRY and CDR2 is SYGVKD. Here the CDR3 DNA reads TGTGCCATCAAAGCGGGAAATTCTGGGGCCAACGTCCTGACTTTC. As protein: CAIKAGNSGANVLTF.

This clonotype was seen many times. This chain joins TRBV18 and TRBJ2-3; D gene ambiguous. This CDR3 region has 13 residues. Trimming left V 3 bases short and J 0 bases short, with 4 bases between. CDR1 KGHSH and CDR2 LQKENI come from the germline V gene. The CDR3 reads CASSPPSTDTQYF. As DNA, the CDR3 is TGTGCCAGCTCACCTCCTAGCACAGATACGCAGTATTTT.

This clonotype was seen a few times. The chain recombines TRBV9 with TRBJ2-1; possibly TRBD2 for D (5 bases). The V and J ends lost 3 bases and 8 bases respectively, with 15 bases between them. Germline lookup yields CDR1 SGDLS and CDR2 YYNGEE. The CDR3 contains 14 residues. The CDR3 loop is CASSGTGYRDEQFF. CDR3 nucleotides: TGTGCCAGCAGCGGAACGGGATACCGGGATGAGCAGTTCTTC.

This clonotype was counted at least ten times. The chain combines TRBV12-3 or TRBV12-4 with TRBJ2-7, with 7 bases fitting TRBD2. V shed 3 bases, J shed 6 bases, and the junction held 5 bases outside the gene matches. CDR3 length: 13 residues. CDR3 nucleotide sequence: TGTGCCAGCAGTTTGGGGGGGAGCAGCGAGCAGTACTTC. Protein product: CASSLGGSSEQYF.

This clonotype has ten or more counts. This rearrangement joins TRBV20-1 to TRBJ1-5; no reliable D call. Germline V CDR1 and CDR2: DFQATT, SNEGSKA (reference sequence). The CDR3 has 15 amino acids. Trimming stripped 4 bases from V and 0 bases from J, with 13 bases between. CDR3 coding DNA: TGCAGTGCTAACCCTACAGCTTATAGCAATCAGCCCCAGCATTTT. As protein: CSANPTAYSNQPQHF.

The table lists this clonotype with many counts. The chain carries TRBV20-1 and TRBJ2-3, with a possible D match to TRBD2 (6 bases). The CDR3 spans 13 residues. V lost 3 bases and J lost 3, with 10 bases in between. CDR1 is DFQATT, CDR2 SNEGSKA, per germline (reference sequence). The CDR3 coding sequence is TGCAGTGCTAGGAGTCTAGCGACAGATACGCAGTATTTT. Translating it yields CSARSLATDTQYF.

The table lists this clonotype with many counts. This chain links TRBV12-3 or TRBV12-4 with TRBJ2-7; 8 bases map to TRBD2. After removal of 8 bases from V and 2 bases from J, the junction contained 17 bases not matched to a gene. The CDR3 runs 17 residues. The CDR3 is CASGKSGLSGSPYEQYF. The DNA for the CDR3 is TGTGCCAGCGGGAAGTCAGGGTTGAGCGGGAGTCCCTACGAGCAGTACTTC.

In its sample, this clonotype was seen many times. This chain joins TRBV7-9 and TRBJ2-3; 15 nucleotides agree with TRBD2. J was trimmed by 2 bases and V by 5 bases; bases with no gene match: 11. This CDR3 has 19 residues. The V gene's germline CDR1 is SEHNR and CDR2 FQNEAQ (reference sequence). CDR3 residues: CASSPRGGLAGGNTDTQYF. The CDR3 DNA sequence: TGTGCCAGCAGCCCCCGTGGGGGACTAGCGGGAGGAAACACAGATACGCAGTATTTT.